This TCR beta chain was obtained from a study of T cell repertoires in cytomegalovirus infection. Study in general: It was recently identified HLA-C-restricted and well-studied HLA-B-restricted CMV epitopes that the study used.

MiXCR, applied by TCRdb to the reads, yields one record per CDR3 protein. The repertoire holds fewer than 950,000 distinct CDR3 sequences, with about 33% as singletons. V shed 1 base, J shed 4 bases, and the junction held 9 bases outside the gene matches. The CDR3 is 16 amino acids. The germline V gene encodes CDR1 MNHNY and CDR2 SVGAGI (reference sequence). Only a few counts were recorded for this clonotype. Its specificity is unknown. The chain has TRBV6-6 and TRBJ1-2; 7 bases map to TRBD1. The starting material was cultured CD8+ T cells from PBMCs, obtained from culture after CMV antigen stimulation. The TCR sequence derives from a human donor in good health (CMV status not recorded). Some clones in this sample may be carry-over from other donors' samples. In DNA, the CDR3 is TGTGCCAGCAGTTACTTAGGACAGGCAGACACCTATGGCTACACCTTC. Its translation is CASSYLGQADTYGYTF.